This TCR beta chain derives from a study of T cell responses to AZD1222 COVID-19 vaccine. Study overall: Second-dose intervals of approximately 4 or approximately 12 weeks were pooled. Study results and limitations: Donor demographics were predominantly white British with a female majority; clonal diversity may be underestimated. Only after the peak T cell response were repertoires sampled.

The CDR3 sequence is 12 residues long. The V and J ends lost 3 bases and 8 bases respectively, with 10 bases between them. This table comes from immunoSEQ multiplex PCR, and its TCRdb copy is limited to in-frame clones, with some not included. The sample has 150,000 to 200,000 clones, almost 95% seen once. Of note for this clone: Its antigen remains unidentified.

The chain uses TRBV12-3 or TRBV12-4 and TRBJ1-2, with unresolved D. The origin of this receptor is an adult in good health. The sequencing here drew on peripheral blood, taken on day 0 of AZD1222 vaccination. CDR3 sequence reads: CASSFSVGGYTF. DNA for the CDR3: TGTGCCAGCAGTTTTTCCGTGGGCGGCTACACCTTC.